These 8 T cell receptor beta chains came from one sample sequenced in a study of human T cells and chemical hapten exposure. As for time point: patch test 1, 2 weeks after DPC sensitization. Noted treatment: therapeutic diphenylcyclopropenone sensitization with weekly scalp DPC. TCRdb reprocessed the RACE reads with MiXCR, giving one entry per CDR3 protein. The sample lists roughly 120,000 distinct CDR3 sequences, about 12% occurring once. The starting material was whole blood, obtained in connection with sensitization to the hapten diphenylcyclopropenone (DPC). Every receptor here comes from a woman between 50 and 59 years old with alopecia areata. Some clones in this sample may be carry-over from other donors' samples.

In DNA form, the CDR3 reads TGTGCCAGCAGCTGGAGGGCTGGTGGCTACACCTTC. Translation: CASSWRAGGYTF. This rearrangement joins TRBV7-9 to TRBJ1-2; D remains unclear. Germline V CDR1 and CDR2: SEHNR, FQNEAQ (reference sequence). The CDR3 has 12 amino acids. V was pared by 4 bases and J by 7 bases, with 10 bases between.

As for this clonotype: This could be a read error, since a much larger clone is one nucleotide away. The rearrangement links TRBV7-8 to TRBJ2-3; D gene ambiguous. Germline V gene data show CDR1 as SGHVS and CDR2 as FQNEAQ. The CDR3 is 14 amino acids. CDR3 sequence reads: CANSFVDSTDTQYF. In DNA form, the CDR3 reads TGTGCCAACAGCTTCGTGGATTCCACAGATACGCAGTATTTT.

The chain has TRBV28 and TRBJ2-3; no clear D gene. V gave up 4 bases and J gave up 6 bases, with 14 bases separating them. CDR3 length: 14 residues. Germline lookup yields CDR1 MDHEN and CDR2 SYDVKM. The CDR3 protein is CASSSVRPTDTQYF. The CDR3 nucleotides read TGTGCCAGCAGTTCGGTCAGACCAACTGATACGCAGTATTTT.

This clonotype was observed a handful of times. The rearrangement links TRBV6-2 or TRBV6-3 to TRBJ2-1, with a possible D match to TRBD2 (6 bases). Germline lookup yields CDR1 MNHEY and CDR2 SVGEGT. CDR3 length equals 17 residues. Trimming left V 5 bases short and J 6 bases short, with 23 bases between. CDR3 region: CASSRTAGTAHTNEQFF. The CDR3 bases are TGTGCCAGCAGTCGCACTGCGGGGACGGCCCACACCAATGAGCAGTTCTTC.

This clonotype was observed a few times. The chain recombines TRBV10-1 with TRBJ2-7; TRBD2 aligns across 13 bases. The ends lost 5 bases at V and 6 bases at J; junction bases unmatched: 4. CDR3 length: 14 residues. Germline lookup yields CDR1 WNHNN and CDR2 SYGVQD (reference sequence). The CDR3 DNA reads TGCGCCAGCAGTTCCGGACTAGCGGGGGTCGAGCAGTACTTC. It codes for CASSSGLAGVEQYF.

This clonotype appeared many times. The chain recombines TRBV12-3 or TRBV12-4 with TRBJ2-1, with a tentative D call TRBD1 (5 bases). CDR3 length equals 15 residues. The ends were cut back, 2 bases at V and 5 bases at J, with 13 bases in the middle. Written as DNA, the CDR3 is TGTGCCAGCAGTTTAAGGTTACCACAGGACAATGAGCAGTTCTTC. It codes for CASSLRLPQDNEQFF.

This chain joins TRBV18 and TRBJ2-7; a weak D match, TRBD1 (5 bases). This CDR3 contains 15 residues. Germline CDR1 reads KGHSH; CDR2 reads LQKENI. V lost 2 bases to trimming and J lost 5 bases, with 16 bases between them. The CDR3 DNA sequence: TGTGCCAGCTCACCAAGTTTAGCCAGGGCACACGAGCAGTACTTC. This gives the protein CASSPSLARAHEQYF.

This clonotype showed up just a few times. V usage is TRBV20-1 and J usage is TRBJ2-5; D call uncertain. Trimming left V 4 bases short and J 9 bases short, with 15 bases between. The CDR3 totals 12 residues. Germline-derived CDR1 and CDR2 are DFQATT and SNEGSKA (reference sequence). The CDR3 region is CSAKASTVAQYF. The CDR3 DNA sequence: TGCAGTGCTAAAGCCAGTACGGTTGCCCAGTACTTC.